This T cell receptor beta chain was obtained from a study of memory CD4+ T cells and cytomegalovirus serostatus. A few counts support this clone. The sort gate was single viable CD3+CD4+CD8-CD45RO+ cells for memory CD4+ T cells. Serum IgG to CMV pp150, pp28, p38 and p52 defined serostatus. Per the germline V gene, CDR1 is SGHRS and CDR2 is YFSETQ. V lost 0 bases to trimming and J lost 2 bases, with 11 bases between them. CDR3 length equals 15 residues. Original processing methods: Out-of-frame sequences were removed, leaving 2 million to 2.5 million distinct TCRbeta sequences. Repertoires were generated with immunoSEQ multiplex PCR, while TCRdb's copy carries only in-frame clones and drops some. From that table come the V and J calls and clone size; the DNA was used to work out D and trimming. Here the sample spans about 31,000 clones, around 76% being singletons.

The receptor comes from an adult in good health and CMV-seronegative. Some clones in this sample may be carry-over from other donors' samples. The chain couples TRBV5-1 to TRBJ1-1; no reliable D call. Material for sequencing was memory CD4+ T cells from blood. The chain's CDR3 is CASSLGARRNTEAFF. In DNA form, the CDR3 reads TGCGCCAGCAGCTTGGGAGCTAGACGAAACACTGAAGCTTTCTTT.